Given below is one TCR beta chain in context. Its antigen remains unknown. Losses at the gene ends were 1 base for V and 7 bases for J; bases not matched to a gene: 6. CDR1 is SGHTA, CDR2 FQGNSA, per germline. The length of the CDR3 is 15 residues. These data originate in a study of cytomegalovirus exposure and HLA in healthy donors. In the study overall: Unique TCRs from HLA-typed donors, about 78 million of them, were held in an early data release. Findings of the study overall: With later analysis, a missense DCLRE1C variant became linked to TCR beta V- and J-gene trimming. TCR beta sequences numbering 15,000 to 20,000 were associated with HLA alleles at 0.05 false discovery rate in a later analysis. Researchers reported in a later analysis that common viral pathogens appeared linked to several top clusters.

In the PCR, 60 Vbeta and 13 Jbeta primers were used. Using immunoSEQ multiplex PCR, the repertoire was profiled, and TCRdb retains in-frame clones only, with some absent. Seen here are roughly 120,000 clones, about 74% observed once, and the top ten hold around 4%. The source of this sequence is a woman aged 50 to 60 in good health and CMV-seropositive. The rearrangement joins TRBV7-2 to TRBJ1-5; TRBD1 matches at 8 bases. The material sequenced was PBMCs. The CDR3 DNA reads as TGTGCCAGCAGCTTAGGACAGGGGATGGTCCAGCCCCAGCATTTT. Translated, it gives CASSLGQGMVQPQHF.